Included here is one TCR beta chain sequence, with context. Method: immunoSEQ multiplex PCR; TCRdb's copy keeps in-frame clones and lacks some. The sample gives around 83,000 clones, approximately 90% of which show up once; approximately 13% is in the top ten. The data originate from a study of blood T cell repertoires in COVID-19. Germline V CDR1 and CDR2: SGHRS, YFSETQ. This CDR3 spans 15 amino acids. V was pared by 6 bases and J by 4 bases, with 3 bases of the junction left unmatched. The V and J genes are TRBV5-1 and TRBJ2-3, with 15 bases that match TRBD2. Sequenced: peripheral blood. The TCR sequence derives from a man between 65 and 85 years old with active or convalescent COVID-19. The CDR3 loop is CASTGTSGRSDTQYF. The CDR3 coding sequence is TGCGCCAGCACAGGGACTAGCGGGAGGTCAGATACGCAGTATTTT.